This T cell receptor (beta chain) was documented in a study of cytomegalovirus exposure and HLA in healthy donors. The PCR employed 60 Vbeta primers together with 13 Jbeta primers. Assay used: immunoSEQ multiplex PCR; TCRdb lists only in-frame clones, some missing. The sample has 100,000 to 150,000 clones, around three quarters seen once. The sample taken for sequencing was PBMCs. The origin of this receptor is a female donor in good health and CMV-seronegative.

The CDR3 reads CASSEILYGSSGNQPQHF. CDR3 DNA: TGTGCCAGCAGTGAAATTCTTTACGGCTCCAGCGGCAATCAGCCCCAGCATTTT. The chain links TRBV2 to TRBJ1-5; D ambiguous. Trimming pared 2 bases from V and 2 bases from J, leaving 19 bases between. The germline CDR1 and CDR2 sequences are SNHLY and FYNNEI. This CDR3 comprises 18 residues.